Listed below are T cell receptor beta chains from one sample, sequenced in a study of blood T cell repertoires in COVID-19. Method: immunoSEQ multiplex PCR; TCRdb's copy keeps in-frame clones and lacks some. The data show 45,000 to 65,000 clones, about 88% seen once. Sequenced material: peripheral blood. The receptors were gathered from a man older than 75 in a cohort sampled during active COVID-19. The CDR3 runs from the conserved cysteine through the conserved F or W. D genes are given only for firm matches. Clone sizes are given selectively: once, few, many, or a class where the clone is expanded.

TRBJ2-3 | - | - | TRBV7-8 | CASSLYQGPTDTQYF | TGTGCCAGCAGCTTATATCAGGGGCCCACAGATACGCAGTATTTT
TRBJ2-7 | - | once | TRBV19 | CASSPEGRSYEQYF | TGTGCCAGTAGTCCGGAGGGACGGTCCTACGAGCAGTACTTC
TRBJ1-2 | - | - | TRBV12-3/TRBV12-4 | CASSSRSTGGYTF | TGTGCCAGCAGTAGCAGGTCAACTGGGGGCTACACCTTC
TRBJ1-5 | TRBD1 | - | TRBV6-5 | CASAQGLGNQPQHF | TGTGCCAGCGCACAGGGGCTGGGCAATCAGCCCCAGCATTTT
TRBJ2-1 | - | - | TRBV18 | CASSPQAGNNEQFF | TGTGCCAGCTCACCACAGGCAGGGAACAATGAGCAGTTCTTC
TRBJ2-7 | TRBD1 | - | TRBV2 | CASSALGQGRSYEQYF | TGTGCCAGCAGTGCCCTAGGACAGGGGAGATCCTACGAGCAGTACTTC
TRBJ2-3 | - | once | TRBV21-1 | CASSYRDSSTDTQYF | TGTGCCAGCAGCTACCGGGACAGTAGCACAGATACGCAGTATTTT
TRBJ2-7 | TRBD1 | few | TRBV7-8 | CASSLPRTGGSYEQYF | TGTGCCAGCAGCTTACCTCGGACAGGGGGCTCCTACGAGCAGTACTTC
TRBJ2-1 | TRBD2 | once | TRBV7-8 | CASSQTSGRYNEQFF | TGTGCCAGCAGCCAGACTAGCGGGAGGTACAATGAGCAGTTCTTC
TRBJ2-3 | - | few | TRBV2 | CASREQGDTQYF | TGTGCCAGCAGGGAACAGGGAGATACGCAGTATTTT
TRBJ1-5 | - | - | TRBV6-5 | CASRRATMSQPQHF | TGTGCCAGCAGGCGGGCCACCATGAGTCAGCCCCAGCATTTT
TRBJ2-2 | - | - | TRBV9 | CASSVDWQANTGELFF | TGTGCCAGCAGCGTAGATTGGCAGGCGAACACCGGGGAGCTGTTTTTT
TRBJ2-1 | - | few | TRBV4-3 | CASSPDSLSYNEQFF | TGCGCCAGCAGCCCGGACAGTCTCTCCTACAATGAGCAGTTCTTC
TRBJ1-6 | TRBD1 | - | TRBV27 | CASSFLQGETYNSPLHF | TGTGCCAGCAGTTTCCTCCAGGGGGAGACCTATAATTCACCCCTCCACTTT
TRBJ2-4 | - | - | TRBV6-5 | CASSPSGTTKNIQYF | TGTGCCAGCAGTCCATCGGGAACAACCAAAAACATTCAGTACTTC
TRBJ1-6 | - | - | TRBV5-1 | CASGRGDNSPLHF | TGCGCCAGCGGGAGGGGGGATAATTCACCCCTCCACTTT
TRBJ1-5 | - | - | TRBV30 | CAWSVLGHNQPQHF | TGTGCCTGGAGTGTACTTGGGCACAATCAGCCCCAGCATTTT
TRBJ2-7 | TRBD1 | - | TRBV5-6 | CASSPGTGAEQYF | TGTGCCAGCAGCCCCGGGACAGGGGCTGAGCAGTACTTC
TRBJ2-1 | TRBD2 | - | TRBV18 | CASSPNSEEGRGGEYNEQFF | TGTGCCAGCTCACCAAATTCAGAGGAGGGACGTGGGGGGGAATACAATGAGCAGTTCTTC
TRBJ2-5 | TRBD1 | - | TRBV18 | CASSVRGRQGVLHQETQYF | TGTGCCAGCTCTGTGAGGGGGAGACAGGGGGTCCTACATCAAGAGACCCAGTACTTC
TRBJ2-3 | TRBD2 | - | TRBV29-1 | CSAKRGGTDTQYF | TGCAGCGCAAAGCGGGGGGGGACAGATACGCAGTATTTT
TRBJ2-7 | TRBD1 | - | TRBV7-2 | CASSKSWDSHEQYF | TGTGCCAGCAGCAAATCCTGGGACAGTCACGAGCAGTACTTC
TRBJ2-7 | - | - | TRBV29-1 | CSVELRDSYEQYF | TGCAGCGTTGAATTGAGGGACTCCTACGAGCAGTACTTC
TRBJ1-3 | - | - | TRBV10-2 | CASSEGRANSGNTIYF | TGCGCCAGCAGTGAAGGCAGGGCAAACTCTGGAAACACCATATATTTT
TRBJ1-6 | - | - | TRBV5-4 | CASSLIGRNNSPLHF | TGTGCCAGCAGCTTGATAGGCAGGAACAATTCACCCCTCCACTTT
TRBJ2-3 | TRBD2 | - | TRBV5-1 | CASSQTSGSGDTQYF | TGCGCCAGCAGCCAAACTAGCGGGAGCGGAGATACGCAGTATTTT
TRBJ2-5 | TRBD1 | - | TRBV2 | CASSDQGVRETQYF | TGTGCCAGCAGTGACCAGGGGGTTCGGGAGACCCAGTACTTC
TRBJ2-7 | TRBD1 | - | TRBV7-9 | CASSVPTGTGAEQYF | TGTGCCAGCAGCGTTCCCACCGGGACAGGGGCCGAGCAGTACTTC
TRBJ1-1 | TRBD1 | - | TRBV6-2/TRBV6-3 | CASSLPGTGKTEAFF | TGTGCCAGCAGTCTACCCGGGACAGGGAAGACTGAAGCTTTCTTT
TRBJ1-3 | - | once | TRBV19 | CASRIGAGNTIYF | TGTGCCAGTAGGATAGGAGCGGGTAACACCATATATTTT
TRBJ2-3 | - | - | TRBV30 | CAWSVNGAEDTQYF | TGTGCCTGGAGTGTAAATGGGGCTGAAGATACGCAGTATTTT
TRBJ2-6 | - | - | TRBV7-9 | CASSRTGSGANVLTF | TGTGCCAGCAGCCGTACAGGGTCTGGGGCCAACGTCCTGACTTTC
TRBJ1-1 | - | - | TRBV7-9 | CASSGRASAEAFF | TGTGCCAGCAGCGGCAGGGCGTCCGCTGAAGCTTTCTTT
TRBJ1-3 | - | - | TRBV7-9 | CASSPAGFYGNTIYF | TGTGCCAGCAGCCCCGCGGGGTTTTATGGAAACACCATATATTTT
TRBJ2-2 | - | - | TRBV30 | CAWSVPAGHSGELFF | TGTGCCTGGAGTGTGCCCGCGGGGCATAGCGGGGAGCTGTTTTTT
TRBJ2-1 | TRBD1 | - | TRBV15 | CATSRYRDRGSYNEQFF | TGTGCCACCAGCAGATACCGGGACAGGGGCTCCTACAATGAGCAGTTCTTC
TRBJ1-1 | TRBD1 | once | TRBV18 | CASSAGQMNTEAFF | TGTGCCAGCTCAGCGGGACAGATGAACACTGAAGCTTTCTTT
TRBJ1-3 | - | - | TRBV10-3 | CAISRGTHSGNTIYF | TGTGCCATCAGTCGGGGGACGCACTCTGGAAACACCATATATTTT
TRBJ2-1 | TRBD1 | once | TRBV19 | CATRPGQTYNEQFF | TGTGCCACCCGCCCGGGACAGACTTACAATGAGCAGTTCTTC
TRBJ2-2 | TRBD1 | - | TRBV4-1 | CASSPGTGGSYTGELFF | TGCGCCAGCAGCCCGGGGACAGGGGGCAGTTACACCGGGGAGCTGTTTTTT
TRBJ1-4 | TRBD1 | - | TRBV3-1/TRBV3-2 | CASSEQGKLFF | TGTGCCAGCAGCGAACAGGGGAAACTGTTTTTT
TRBJ2-3 | - | once | TRBV27 | CASSYAGTAVPDTQYF | TGTGCCAGCAGTTACGCCGGGACTGCTGTCCCAGATACGCAGTATTTT
TRBJ1-4 | - | - | TRBV6-6 | CASSYMGGRNEKLFF | TGTGCCAGCAGTTACATGGGGGGAAGAAATGAAAAACTGTTTTTT
TRBJ1-2 | - | - | TRBV2 | CASSEASLYGYTF | TGTGCCAGCAGTGAAGCGTCTCTCTATGGCTACACCTTC
TRBJ1-1 | TRBD1 | - | TRBV7-9 | CASTPSGGPEAFF | TGTGCCAGCACCCCGTCAGGGGGCCCTGAAGCTTTCTTT
TRBJ2-2 | - | - | TRBV9 | CASSVGGGLANTGELFF | TGTGCCAGCAGCGTAGGTGGGGGCCTTGCGAACACCGGGGAGCTGTTTTTT
TRBJ1-2 | - | - | TRBV30 | CAWSYDYGYTF | TGTGCCTGGAGTTATGACTATGGCTACACCTTC
TRBJ2-5 | - | - | TRBV5-5 | CASREGAGETQYF | TGTGCCAGCAGAGAGGGCGCGGGAGAGACCCAGTACTTC
TRBJ1-1 | - | - | TRBV30 | CAWNGEQMNTEAFF | TGTGCCTGGAACGGGGAGCAGATGAACACTGAAGCTTTCTTT
TRBJ1-5 | - | few | TRBV12-3/TRBV12-4 | CASRSGSNQPQHF | TGTGCCAGCAGATCAGGGTCCAATCAGCCCCAGCATTTT